The present T cell receptor (beta chain) was sequenced within a study of Graves' ophthalmopathy and Graves' hyperthyroidism. This clonotype has at least ten counts. What it recognizes is unknown. Other autoimmune disease, uncontrolled infection, pregnancy and lactation led to exclusion. Serum thyroxine and TRAb, along with clinical symptoms, thyroid ultrasound and orbital computed tomography, were what diagnosis relied on. An approximately 10 ml volume of fresh peripheral blood provided the PBMCs. Study results and caveats: The model forecast ophthalmopathy progression, reaching 70.59% sensitivity and around 75% specificity.

CDR1 is MNHEY and CDR2 is SVGAGI in the germline V gene. This CDR3 comprises 16 residues. V shed 4 bases and J shed 5 bases, with 20 bases lying between them. Amplified material comprised TCR beta CDR3 regions derived from RNA transcripts. In the first round, RT-PCR was carried out with HTBI primers, and a multiplex PCR formed the second round. TCRdb independently ran MiXCR on the multiplex PCR reads; one entry per CDR3 protein. The profile shows 600,000 to 650,000 distinct CDR3 sequences, 22% of them singletons. Sequenced sample: peripheral blood. The V and J genes are TRBV6-5 and TRBJ2-5, with D possibly being TRBD1 or TRBD2 (6 bases each). The receptor's source is a woman in her late teens or twenties with stable Graves' hyperthyroidism. Some clones in this sample may be carry-over from other donors' samples. The CDR3 loop reads CASSSADGGLGETQYF. DNA of the CDR3: TGTGCCAGCAGTTCCGCAGATGGGGGGCTCGGTGAGACCCAGTACTTC.